One sample yielded the 16 T cell receptor beta chains listed below, sequenced in a study of blood T cell repertoires in COVID-19. Clones were sequenced by immunoSEQ multiplex PCR, and TCRdb holds only the in-frame ones, with some missing. The repertoire holds about 240,000 clones, with 85% as singletons. Sequencing was performed on peripheral blood. These receptor sequences come from a woman aged 55 to 70 with active or convalescent COVID-19.

The genes are TRBV28 and TRBJ1-2; D remains ambiguous. CDR1 and CDR2 (germline): MDHEN, SYDVKM. V was cut by 6 bases and J by 4 bases, with 15 bases left in between. The CDR3 contains 14 residues. The CDR3 DNA follows: TGTGCCAGCAGCCCAGCGCTGACCCCCTATGGCTACACCTTC. Protein product: CASSPALTPYGYTF.

The chain recombines TRBV7-8 with TRBJ1-2; 11 bases agree with TRBD1. The CDR3 is made up of 14 amino acids. Looked up from germline, CDR1 is SGHVS and CDR2 is FQNEAQ. CDR3 loop: CGTSRGQGAYGYTF. CDR3 sequence (DNA): TGTGGCACGAGCCGAGGACAGGGGGCTTATGGCTACACCTTC.

The CDR3 region is CASSSSSYNSPLHF. The DNA for the CDR3 is TGTGCCAGCAGTTCGAGCTCCTATAATTCACCCCTCCACTTT. V and J are TRBV27 and TRBJ1-6; D gene uncertain. The CDR3 has 14 residues. V gave up 4 bases and J gave up 0 bases, with 4 bases separating them. The germline V gene has CDR1 MNHEY and CDR2 SMNVEV (reference sequence).

This chain uses TRBV28 with TRBJ1-2; D might be TRBD1 (5 bases). Per germline, CDR1 MDHEN and CDR2 SYDVKM. V was cut by 2 bases and J by 5 bases, with 9 bases left in between. The CDR3 runs 13 residues. CDR3 region: CASSLQGWYGYTF. In DNA, the CDR3 is TGTGCCAGCAGTTTACAGGGTTGGTATGGCTACACCTTC.

J is TRBJ2-5 and V is TRBV2; a weak D match, TRBD1 (5 bases). V lost 2 bases to trimming and J lost 5 bases, with 15 bases between them. Germline CDR1 SNHLY, CDR2 FYNNEI. CDR3 length: 15 amino acids. The CDR3: CASSELGQGRETQYF. CDR3 nucleotide sequence: TGTGCCAGCAGTGAATTAGGTCAGGGTCGTGAGACCCAGTACTTC. The full variable domain, its missing parts supplied by reference TRBV2 and TRBJ2-5, is EPEVTQTPSHQVTQMGQEVILRCVPISNHLYFYWYRQILGQKVEFLVSFYNNEISEKSEIFDDQFSVERPDGSNFTLKIRSTKLEDSAMYFCASSELGQGRETQYFGPGTRLLVL.

The chain employs TRBV5-1 and TRBJ1-2, with D tentatively TRBD1 (5 bases). The CDR3 sequence is 15 residues long. The V gene's germline CDR1 is SGHRS and CDR2 YFSETQ. Trimming removed 4 bases from V and 0 bases from J, with 13 bases in between. The chain's CDR3 is CASSPLQDTNYGYTF. CDR3 nucleotide sequence: TGCGCCAGCAGCCCGTTACAGGACACTAACTATGGCTACACCTTC.

This chain links TRBV4-2 with TRBJ1-1; maybe TRBD1 (5 bases). Deletions cut 0 bases from V and 0 bases from J, with 8 bases between. CDR1 and CDR2 (germline): LGHNA, YNFKEQ. The CDR3 consists of 15 residues. CDR3 bases: TGTGCCAGCAGCCAAGAAGAACAGGTGAACACTGAAGCTTTCTTT. Protein product: CASSQEEQVNTEAFF.

The chain combines TRBV7-9 with TRBJ2-7; 7 bases agree with TRBD1. There are 13 residues in the CDR3. V lost 5 bases to trimming and J lost 4 bases; unmatched junction nucleotides: 5. Germline loops: CDR1 SEHNR, CDR2 FQNEAQ (reference sequence). The CDR3, as DNA: TGTGCCAGCAGCCCAAGGACAGGTTACGAGCAGTACGTC. Its protein is CASSPRTGYEQYV.

The table lists this clone with a count of one. CDR3 sequence reads: CASSTPGSPYGYTF. The CDR3 DNA is TGTGCCAGCAGTACCCCAGGGTCCCCCTATGGCTACACCTTC. The chain employs TRBV6-5 and TRBJ1-2, with D perhaps TRBD1 (5 bases). Germline-derived CDR1 and CDR2 are MNHEY and SVGAGI. The CDR3 contains 14 residues. Trimming stripped 5 bases from V and 4 bases from J, with 14 bases between.

This chain joins TRBV6-1 and TRBJ2-3; TRBD1 might be the D (6 bases). Germline CDR1 and CDR2: MNHNS and SASEGT. The CDR3 loop spans 13 amino acids. Trimming removed 3 bases from V and 5 bases from J, with 9 bases in between. Here the CDR3 DNA reads TGTGCCAGCAGTGAGCCACAGGGAGATACGCAGTATTTT. It specifies CASSEPQGDTQYF.

This chain links TRBV27 with TRBJ2-1; TRBD1 agrees at 9 bases. CDR1 and CDR2 from the germline V gene are MNHEY and SMNVEV (reference sequence). This CDR3 comprises 16 residues. J was trimmed by 8 bases and V by 1 base; bases with no gene match: 9. In nucleotides, the CDR3 is TGTGCCAGCAGTTTATTTGGGACAGGGTTCCGACATGAGCAGTTCTTC. It is translated as CASSLFGTGFRHEQFF.

As DNA, the CDR3 is TGTGCCAGCAGCCAAGTAAGGCAGGGGAACACTGAAGCTTTCTTT. It yields the protein CASSQVRQGNTEAFF. The chain recombines TRBV14 with TRBJ1-1; perhaps TRBD1 as D (5 bases). Trimming removed 1 base at V and 1 base at J, with 10 bases between. The CDR3 is 15 amino acids. The V gene's germline CDR1 is SGHDN and CDR2 FVKESK. The full variable domain, completed using reference TRBV14 and TRBJ1-1, is EAGVTQFPSHSVIEKGQTVTLRCDPISGHDNLYWYRRVMGKEIKFLLHFVKESKQDESGMPNNRFLAERTGGTYSTLKVQPAELEDSGVYFCASSQVRQGNTEAFFGQGTRLTVV.

The chain has TRBV5-1 and TRBJ2-3; TRBD2 matches 9 bases. This CDR3 contains 17 residues. V gave up 1 base and J gave up 5 bases; unmatched junction bases: 11. The germline CDR1 and CDR2 sequences are SGHRS and YFSETQ. CDR3 loop: CASSLTIAGARRDTQYF. Here the CDR3 DNA reads TGCGCCAGCAGCTTGACGATAGCGGGGGCGCGGAGAGATACGCAGTATTTT.

The chain employs TRBV5-1 and TRBJ2-7; 7 nucleotides agree with TRBD1. Trimming at V came to 0 bases and at J to 1 base, leaving 4 bases not matched to a gene. This CDR3 has 15 amino acids. Germline CDR1 reads SGHRS; CDR2 reads YFSETQ. The CDR3 DNA is TGCGCCAGCAGCTTGGTGGCAGGGGGATCCTACGAGCAGTACTTC. Amino acid sequence: CASSLVAGGSYEQYF.

This clone was picked up one time. This chain links TRBV2 with TRBJ1-5; tentatively, D is TRBD1 (5 bases). V lost 0 bases to trimming and J lost 1 base, with 10 bases between them. Germline loops: CDR1 SNHLY, CDR2 FYNNEI. CDR3 size: 16 residues. The CDR3 is CASSEARGRSNQPQHF. CDR3 DNA: TGTGCCAGCAGTGAAGCGCGGGGGAGAAGCAATCAGCCCCAGCATTTT.

This chain links TRBV16 with TRBJ2-1; D unclear. The CDR3 contains 15 residues. V was trimmed by 3 bases and J by 5 bases, leaving 14 bases between them. Per germline, CDR1 KGHSY and CDR2 FQNENV. The CDR3 coding sequence is TGTGCCAGCAGCCATGGCGGCCTTCAAAACAATGAGCAGTTCTTC. Amino acids: CASSHGGLQNNEQFF. The variable domain in full, with the rest retrieved from reference TRBV16 and TRBJ2-1, is GEEVAQTPKHLVRGEGQKAKLYCAPIKGHSYVFWYQQVLKNEFKFLISFQNENVFDETGMPKERFSAKCLPNSPCSLEIQATKLEDSAVYFCASSHGGLQNNEQFFGPGTRLTVL.